This T cell receptor (beta chain) was captured in a study of T cell responses to AZD1222 COVID-19 vaccine. General observations from the study: Just a handful of AZD1222 recipients tested seropositive at baseline.

This clone was detected once. Its antigen is currently unknown. The data were produced by immunoSEQ multiplex PCR, yet TCRdb's version contains in-frame clones alone and is incomplete. The sample holds around 88,000 clones, less than 90% seen once. V lost 3 bases and J lost 4; bases outside the gene matches: 7. Germline V gene data show CDR1 as MDHEN and CDR2 as SYDVKM. This CDR3 is built from 15 residues. The sequencing here drew on peripheral blood, taken on day 0 of AZD1222 vaccination. The V gene is TRBV28, the J gene TRBJ2-5; TRBD1 aligns across 8 bases. The receptor comes from an adult in good health. CDR3 DNA: TGTGCCAGCAGTTTGGGCAGGGGGCGGGGAGAGACCCAGTACTTC. Amino acid sequence: CASSLGRGRGETQYF.